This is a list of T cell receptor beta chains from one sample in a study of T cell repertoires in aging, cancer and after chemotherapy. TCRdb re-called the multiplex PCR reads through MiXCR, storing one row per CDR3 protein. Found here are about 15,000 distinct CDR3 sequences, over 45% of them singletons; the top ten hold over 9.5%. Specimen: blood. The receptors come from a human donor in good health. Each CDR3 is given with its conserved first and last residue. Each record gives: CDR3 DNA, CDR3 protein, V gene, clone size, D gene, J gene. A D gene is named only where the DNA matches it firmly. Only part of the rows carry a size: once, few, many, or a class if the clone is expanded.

CDR3nt: TGTGCCACTGTAGCGGGAGGCGGCTACAATGAGCAGTTCTTC
CDR3aa: CATVAGGGYNEQFF
v_gene: TRBV6-1
abundance: -
d_gene: TRBD2
j_gene: TRBJ2-1

CDR3nt: TGTGCCAGTAGTATTGAGGGGGCGATCACCGGGGAGCTGTTTTTT
CDR3aa: CASSIEGAITGELFF
v_gene: TRBV19
abundance: -
d_gene: TRBD1
j_gene: TRBJ2-2

CDR3nt: TGTGCCAGTACCCCAGGGGGGGAGACCCAGTACTTC
CDR3aa: CASTPGGETQYF
v_gene: TRBV19
abundance: -
d_gene: -
j_gene: TRBJ2-5

CDR3nt: TGTGCCAGTAGTGCGGGTTTTGGGGAGACCCAGTACTTC
CDR3aa: CASSAGFGETQYF
v_gene: TRBV19
abundance: few
d_gene: -
j_gene: TRBJ2-5

CDR3nt: TGTGCCAGCAGTTACTCGAGGGGCGCAACTAATGAAAAACTGTTTTTT
CDR3aa: CASSYSRGATNEKLFF
v_gene: TRBV6-5
abundance: once
d_gene: -
j_gene: TRBJ1-4

CDR3nt: TGCGCCAGCAGCATCGGCGGTAGCGGGACCAGCACAGATACGCAGTATTTT
CDR3aa: CASSIGGSGTSTDTQYF
v_gene: TRBV5-1
abundance: -
d_gene: TRBD2
j_gene: TRBJ2-3

CDR3nt: TGTGCCAGCAGGGGACAGGGTAGCGTTCTCGAGCAGTACTTC
CDR3aa: CASRGQGSVLEQYF
v_gene: TRBV6-1
abundance: -
d_gene: TRBD1
j_gene: TRBJ2-7

CDR3nt: TGTGCCAGCAGTGATCTAAGTAGGGGACTCCTCATGAACACTGAAGCTTTCTTT
CDR3aa: CASSDLSRGLLMNTEAFF
v_gene: TRBV27
abundance: -
d_gene: -
j_gene: TRBJ1-1

CDR3nt: TGTGCCATCAGTGAAAACGGGGAGCTGTTTTTT
CDR3aa: CAISENGELFF
v_gene: TRBV10-3
abundance: -
d_gene: -
j_gene: TRBJ2-2

CDR3nt: TGTGCCAGCAGCTTGGCTGCCTCCGAAAAACTGTTTTTT
CDR3aa: CASSLAASEKLFF
v_gene: TRBV5-4
abundance: -
d_gene: -
j_gene: TRBJ1-4

CDR3nt: TGTGCCAGTAGTGGTCTGGGACTAGCGGGAGGTGAGCAGTTCTTC
CDR3aa: CASSGLGLAGGEQFF
v_gene: TRBV19
abundance: -
d_gene: TRBD2
j_gene: TRBJ2-1

CDR3nt: TGTGCCAGCAGTTACTCACGGGTGTTCGAAGGCGAGACCCAGTACTTC
CDR3aa: CASSYSRVFEGETQYF
v_gene: TRBV6-5
abundance: few
d_gene: -
j_gene: TRBJ2-5

CDR3nt: TGTGCCAGCAGTTTGATATGGGATGATACGCAGTATTTT
CDR3aa: CASSLIWDDTQYF
v_gene: TRBV27
abundance: -
d_gene: -
j_gene: TRBJ2-3

CDR3nt: TGTGCCGGGACAGAATCGCCTGGGGCCAACGTCCTGACTTTC
CDR3aa: CAGTESPGANVLTF
v_gene: TRBV6-1
abundance: -
d_gene: TRBD1
j_gene: TRBJ2-6

CDR3nt: TGTGCCAGCAGTTCCGGGACTAGCGGGGGGGCCACGCAGTATTTT
CDR3aa: CASSSGTSGGATQYF
v_gene: TRBV5-4
abundance: -
d_gene: TRBD2
j_gene: TRBJ2-3

CDR3nt: TGTGCCAGCAGTTACGAACAGGGGGTGAGTCAGCCCCAGCATTTT
CDR3aa: CASSYEQGVSQPQHF
v_gene: TRBV6-6
abundance: -
d_gene: TRBD1
j_gene: TRBJ1-5

CDR3nt: TGCAGCCAGGGACTAGCGGGAGGCCCAGGCACAGATACGCAGTATTTT
CDR3aa: CSQGLAGGPGTDTQYF
v_gene: TRBV29-1
abundance: medium-sized
d_gene: TRBD2
j_gene: TRBJ2-3

CDR3nt: TGTGCCAGCAGCCCGACAGGGGCCAGCTCCTACGAGCAGTACTTC
CDR3aa: CASSPTGASSYEQYF
v_gene: TRBV6-5
abundance: -
d_gene: TRBD1
j_gene: TRBJ2-7

CDR3nt: TGCGCCAGCAGCTCCGGGACAGGGGACACAGATACGCAGTATTTT
CDR3aa: CASSSGTGDTDTQYF
v_gene: TRBV5-1
abundance: -
d_gene: TRBD1
j_gene: TRBJ2-3

CDR3nt: TGTGCCAGTAAAGAGAGTGGGGGGCACTCACCCCTCCACTTT
CDR3aa: CASKESGGHSPLHF
v_gene: TRBV19
abundance: -
d_gene: -
j_gene: TRBJ1-6

CDR3nt: TGTGCCTGGACCCTACGGGGGTACGGTGGCTACACCTTC
CDR3aa: CAWTLRGYGGYTF
v_gene: TRBV30
abundance: -
d_gene: -
j_gene: TRBJ1-2

CDR3nt: TGTGCCAGTAGTACAGACAGGGTCGCCTACGAGCAGTACTTC
CDR3aa: CASSTDRVAYEQYF
v_gene: TRBV12-3/TRBV12-4
abundance: -
d_gene: TRBD1
j_gene: TRBJ2-7

CDR3nt: TGTGCCAGCAGCTTGGGGGCAGCGCGGTTCACCTACAATGAGCAGTTCTTC
CDR3aa: CASSLGAARFTYNEQFF
v_gene: TRBV5-6
abundance: -
d_gene: -
j_gene: TRBJ2-1

CDR3nt: TGCAGCGTTGCTGCGGGAGGGTTCACAGATACGCAGTATTTT
CDR3aa: CSVAAGGFTDTQYF
v_gene: TRBV29-1
abundance: -
d_gene: TRBD2
j_gene: TRBJ2-3

CDR3nt: TGTGCCAGCAGGTTCCTGGGGGCAACTAATGAAAAACTGTTTTTT
CDR3aa: CASRFLGATNEKLFF
v_gene: TRBV6-5
abundance: -
d_gene: -
j_gene: TRBJ1-4

CDR3nt: TGTGCCAGCTCACCAAAAACGGAAGGGGCCAACGTCCTGACTTTC
CDR3aa: CASSPKTEGANVLTF
v_gene: TRBV18
abundance: -
d_gene: -
j_gene: TRBJ2-6

CDR3nt: TGTGCCAGCAGTTCCACCGGTAGCGGGAGGAGGTACGAGCAGTACTTC
CDR3aa: CASSSTGSGRRYEQYF
v_gene: TRBV12-3/TRBV12-4
abundance: -
d_gene: TRBD2
j_gene: TRBJ2-7

CDR3nt: TGTGCCAGTAGTACCGCGATTTACAATGAGCAGTTCTTC
CDR3aa: CASSTAIYNEQFF
v_gene: TRBV19
abundance: -
d_gene: -
j_gene: TRBJ2-1

CDR3nt: TGTGCCAGCTCACCTACGACAGGTCCTGGAAACACCATATATTTT
CDR3aa: CASSPTTGPGNTIYF
v_gene: TRBV18
abundance: once
d_gene: -
j_gene: TRBJ1-3

CDR3nt: TGTGCCAGTAGTATGCGGGGGCCCAGCACAGATACGCAGTATTTT
CDR3aa: CASSMRGPSTDTQYF
v_gene: TRBV19
abundance: -
d_gene: -
j_gene: TRBJ2-3

CDR3nt: TGCGCCAGCAGCCAAGATCCGGGGTGGACCGGGGAGCTGTTTTTT
CDR3aa: CASSQDPGWTGELFF
v_gene: TRBV7-2
abundance: once
d_gene: -
j_gene: TRBJ2-2

CDR3nt: TGTGCCAGCAGCCCAACGCCGGGATTTTACGAGCAGTACTTC
CDR3aa: CASSPTPGFYEQYF
v_gene: TRBV7-9
abundance: medium-sized
d_gene: -
j_gene: TRBJ2-7

CDR3nt: TGTGCCAGCTCACCCCTCGCCGGGACAGGGAGGACCGGGGAGCTGTTTTTT
CDR3aa: CASSPLAGTGRTGELFF
v_gene: TRBV18
abundance: few
d_gene: TRBD1
j_gene: TRBJ2-2

CDR3nt: TGTGCCTGGAGTACAAGGGAAACCCTCCACTTT
CDR3aa: CAWSTRETLHF
v_gene: TRBV30
abundance: few
d_gene: -
j_gene: TRBJ1-6

CDR3nt: TGTGCCAGTAGTATAGATGCTAGCGGAAACAATGAGCAGTTCTTC
CDR3aa: CASSIDASGNNEQFF
v_gene: TRBV19
abundance: few
d_gene: TRBD2
j_gene: TRBJ2-1

CDR3nt: TGCAGCGTCGTATCGGGACTAGGGTCCTACGAGCAGTACTTC
CDR3aa: CSVVSGLGSYEQYF
v_gene: TRBV29-1
abundance: medium-sized
d_gene: TRBD2
j_gene: TRBJ2-7

CDR3nt: TGTGCCAGCAGATTCGGGCAGCTTGAGCAGTTCTTC
CDR3aa: CASRFGQLEQFF
v_gene: TRBV6-1
abundance: -
d_gene: -
j_gene: TRBJ2-1

CDR3nt: TGTGCCAGCAGCTTAGCCTCAGGCGGGGAGCTGTTTTTT
CDR3aa: CASSLASGGELFF
v_gene: TRBV11-2
abundance: few
d_gene: -
j_gene: TRBJ2-2

CDR3nt: TGTGCCTGGAACAGACAGGCGAACACTGAAGCTTTCTTT
CDR3aa: CAWNRQANTEAFF
v_gene: TRBV30
abundance: once
d_gene: -
j_gene: TRBJ1-1

CDR3nt: TGTGCCAGTAGACGACTAGCGGGAGGGGCCAATGAGCAGTTCTTC
CDR3aa: CASRRLAGGANEQFF
v_gene: TRBV19
abundance: -
d_gene: TRBD2
j_gene: TRBJ2-1

CDR3nt: TGCAGCGTTGATGACGAATACGAGCAGTACTTC
CDR3aa: CSVDDEYEQYF
v_gene: TRBV29-1
abundance: -
d_gene: -
j_gene: TRBJ2-7

CDR3nt: TGCAGTGCTAGAGGACTAGGGCCATTGGATACGCAGTATTTT
CDR3aa: CSARGLGPLDTQYF
v_gene: TRBV20-1
abundance: once
d_gene: -
j_gene: TRBJ2-3

CDR3nt: TGCAGCGTTGAGTTGGGAAGGGGGCTCTACGAGCAGTACTTC
CDR3aa: CSVELGRGLYEQYF
v_gene: TRBV29-1
abundance: few
d_gene: TRBD1
j_gene: TRBJ2-7

CDR3nt: TGTGCCAGTAGTACCGACAGGTCCCAGTACTTC
CDR3aa: CASSTDRSQYF
v_gene: TRBV19
abundance: -
d_gene: -
j_gene: TRBJ2-5

CDR3nt: TGTGCCAGTAGTATCATGGGTCTGGAGACCCAGTACTTC
CDR3aa: CASSIMGLETQYF
v_gene: TRBV19
abundance: few
d_gene: -
j_gene: TRBJ2-5